The 25 T cell receptor beta chains reported below all come from one sample, sequenced in a study of T cell responses to AZD1222 COVID-19 vaccine. The data were produced by immunoSEQ multiplex PCR, yet TCRdb's version contains in-frame clones alone and is incomplete. The data show approximately 150,000 clones, with less than 95% seen just once and over 1.3% held by the top ten. This specimen consisted of peripheral blood, obtained on day 0 of AZD1222 vaccination. These receptors all come from an adult in good health.

The chain links TRBV19 to TRBJ2-1, with unresolved D. V was trimmed by 5 bases and J by 1 base, leaving 9 bases between them. The CDR3 is made up of 14 amino acids. Germline-derived CDR1 and CDR2 are LNHDA and SQIVND (reference sequence). The CDR3 loop is CASSPGRSYNEQFF. CDR3 coding DNA: TGTGCCAGTAGTCCCGGCCGTTCCTACAATGAGCAGTTCTTC.

This chain connects TRBV6-2 or TRBV6-3 to TRBJ2-7, with 7 bases aligning to TRBD2. In germline, CDR1 is MNHEY, CDR2 SVGEGT. The CDR3 has 16 amino acids. J was trimmed by 2 bases and V by 5 bases; bases with no gene match: 12. The CDR3 DNA follows: TGTGCCAGCAGTGCCATCCGGGACTACTCGACCTACGAGCAGTACTTC. Its translation is CASSAIRDYSTYEQYF.

This clone has only one observation. The gene calls are TRBV5-5 and TRBJ1-3; D unclear. The CDR3 is made up of 14 amino acids. CDR1 is SGHKS and CDR2 is YYEKEE in the germline V gene (reference sequence). The V end lost 5 bases, the J end lost 1 base, and 10 bases lay between the germline ends. As DNA, the CDR3 is TGTGCCAGCAGTCGAGGTTTTTCTGGAAACACCATATATTTT. Its translation is CASSRGFSGNTIYF.

The chain links TRBV5-1 to TRBJ1-1; D possibly corresponds to TRBD1 (5 bases). CDR1 and CDR2 from the germline V gene are SGHRS and YFSETQ. Trimming stripped 4 bases from V and 10 bases from J, with 17 bases between. The length of the CDR3 is 13 residues. The CDR3 sequence is CASSATSRGAAFF. In DNA form, the CDR3 reads TGCGCCAGCAGCGCGACGAGCCGAGGGGCAGCTTTCTTT. Full variable domain (missing parts from reference TRBV5-1 and TRBJ1-1): KAGVTQTPRYLIKTRGQQVTLSCSPISGHRSVSWYQQTPGQGLQFLFEYFSETQRNKGNFPGRFSGRQFSNSRSEMNVSTLELGDSALYLCASSATSRGAAFFGQGTRLTVV.

The genes are TRBV5-4 and TRBJ2-1, with 8 bases identical to TRBD2. CDR1 and CDR2 from the germline V gene are SGHNT and YYREEE (reference sequence). The V and J ends lost 2 bases and 3 bases, in that order; junction bases with no gene match: 7. The CDR3 consists of 16 residues. CDR3 sequence reads: CASSFGSLAGYNEQFF. DNA of the CDR3: TGTGCCAGCAGCTTTGGTTCGCTAGCGGGCTACAATGAGCAGTTCTTC.

This clone was detected once. The chain has TRBV28 and TRBJ2-6, with a tentative D call TRBD2 (6 bases). V lost 7 bases and J 4 bases, leaving 14 bases between the germline ends. The germline V gene encodes CDR1 MDHEN and CDR2 SYDVKM. The CDR3 consists of 15 residues. The CDR3 sequence: CASKTGSSGANVLTF. CDR3 DNA: TGTGCCAGCAAAACCGGGAGCTCAGGGGCCAACGTCCTGACTTTC.

This sequence joins TRBV7-8 and TRBJ2-7, with no clear D. There are 11 residues in the CDR3. CDR1 and CDR2 from the germline V gene are SGHVS and FQNEAQ. V was clipped by 3 bases and J by 0 bases, with 0 bases between them. CDR3: CASSFSYEQYF. As DNA, the CDR3 is TGTGCCAGCAGCTTCTCCTACGAGCAGTACTTC. The whole variable domain, filled in from reference TRBV7-8 and TRBJ2-7, reads GAGVSQSPRYKVAKRGQDVALRCDPISGHVSLFWYQQALGQGPEFLTYFQNEAQLDKSGLPSDRFFAERPEGSVSTLKIQRTQQEDSAVYLCASSFSYEQYFGPGTRLTVT.

The chain combines TRBV11-2 with TRBJ1-3; 9 bases agree with TRBD1. CDR1 SGHAT and CDR2 FQNNGV come from the germline V gene. Unmatched junction bases numbered 6, after V lost 5 bases and J lost 7 bases. This CDR3 is 14 amino acids long. The CDR3 loop is CASSAPGTGNTIYF. The DNA for the CDR3 is TGTGCCAGCAGCGCCCCCGGGACAGGGAACACCATATATTTT. Variable domain in full (rest from reference TRBV11-2 and TRBJ1-3): EAGVAQSPRYKIIEKRQSVAFWCNPISGHATLYWYQQILGQGPKLLIQFQNNGVVDDSQLPKDRFSAERLKGVDSTLKIQPAKLEDSAVYLCASSAPGTGNTIYFGEGSWLTVV.

The chain recombines TRBV6-5 with TRBJ2-7; the D gene is possibly TRBD2 (6 bases). Germline loops: CDR1 MNHEY, CDR2 SVGAGI. Trimming removed 5 bases at V and 2 bases at J, with 13 bases between. The CDR3 spans 14 residues. CDR3 region: CASSPGTFTYEQYF. Written as DNA, the CDR3 is TGTGCCAGCAGTCCCGGGACTTTTACCTACGAGCAGTACTTC.

V usage is TRBV11-2 and J usage is TRBJ1-4; no clear D gene. CDR1 SGHAT and CDR2 FQNNGV come from the germline V gene. Trimming left V 1 base short and J 7 bases short, with 10 bases between. The CDR3 runs to 14 residues. The CDR3 nucleotides read TGTGCCAGCAGCTTAGGAGGGATTGGTGAAAAACTGTTTTTT. As protein: CASSLGGIGEKLFF.

V and J are TRBV7-9 and TRBJ1-2, with D possibly matching TRBD1 (5 bases). Germline V gene data show CDR1 as SEHNR and CDR2 as FQNEAQ (reference sequence). Trimming removed 3 bases from V and 2 bases from J, with 13 bases in between. CDR3 length equals 15 residues. Written as DNA, the CDR3 is TGTGCCAGCAGCTTGGGGATCGAGGGGAACTATGGCTACACCTTC. This translates into CASSLGIEGNYGYTF.

V is TRBV27 and J is TRBJ2-7; no clear D gene. Per the germline V gene, CDR1 is MNHEY and CDR2 is SMNVEV (reference sequence). The V gene lost 0 bases and the J gene lost 4 bases, with 7 bases spanning the gap. The CDR3 is 13 amino acids. The CDR3: CASSLSRIYEQYF. Here the CDR3 DNA reads TGTGCCAGCAGTTTATCGAGGATATACGAGCAGTACTTC.

This clone was detected once. This chain links TRBV7-9 with TRBJ1-2; possibly TRBD1 for D (5 bases). V shed 0 bases and J shed 4 bases, with 9 bases lying between them. Looked up from germline, CDR1 is SEHNR and CDR2 is FQNEAQ (reference sequence). The CDR3 has 14 residues. CDR3 protein: CASSLAGGGYGYTF. CDR3 bases: TGTGCCAGCAGCTTAGCGGGCGGGGGCTATGGCTACACCTTC.

This chain connects TRBV15 to TRBJ2-5, with TRBD1 matching over 8 bases. The V and J ends lost 5 bases and 3 bases, in that order; junction bases with no gene match: 26. The germline gives CDR1 LNHNV, CDR2 YYDKDF (reference sequence). There are 21 residues in the CDR3. The CDR3 DNA is TGTGCCACCAGCCCCCAGGGGGCCTCTTACCAGCCCCATCCAATTGAAGAGACCCAGTACTTC. It encodes CATSPQGASYQPHPIEETQYF.

This rearrangement joins TRBV7-2 to TRBJ2-7; 11 bases are a match to TRBD2. Unmatched junction bases numbered 11, after V lost 5 bases and J lost 5 bases. The germline CDR1 and CDR2 sequences are SGHTA and FQGNSA. The length of the CDR3 is 16 residues. CDR3 nucleotide sequence: TGTGCCAGCAGCGCGAGACTAGCGGGGAATAGGGACGAGCAGTACTTC. Its protein is CASSARLAGNRDEQYF.

The chain links TRBV3-1 (or the pseudogene TRBV3-2) to TRBJ2-1; TRBD2 is a possible D gene (6 bases). Germline values: CDR1 LGHDT, CDR2 YNNKEL (reference sequence). V was cut by 4 bases and J by 0 bases, with 13 bases left in between. The CDR3 spans 16 residues. CDR3 residues: CASSPTHGGSYNEQFF. The CDR3 region has the DNA TGTGCCAGCAGCCCGACCCACGGGGGCTCCTACAATGAGCAGTTCTTC.

The chain is built from TRBV7-9 and TRBJ2-3; D may be TRBD1 or TRBD2 (5 bases each). From germline, CDR1 is SEHNR and CDR2 FQNEAQ (reference sequence). Trimming removed 5 bases from V and 2 bases from J, with 17 bases in between. This CDR3 has 16 residues. The CDR3 DNA sequence: TGTGCCAGCAGCGCCCCCGGGACCACGACCACAGATACGCAGTATTTT. It codes for CASSAPGTTTTDTQYF.

The chain carries TRBV30 and TRBJ1-6; 7 bases are shared with TRBD1. Germline CDR1 and CDR2: GTSNPN and SVGIG (reference sequence). V was pared by 4 bases and J by 7 bases, with 7 bases of the junction left unmatched. The CDR3 loop spans 14 amino acids. The CDR3 nucleotides read TGTGCCTGGATTCCCATGGGACAGAATTCACCCCTCCACTTT. This gives the protein CAWIPMGQNSPLHF.

V is TRBV5-1 and J is TRBJ2-5, with 12 positions matching TRBD2. Germline V CDR1 and CDR2: SGHRS, YFSETQ. V dropped 4 bases and J dropped 0; count of bases not matched to a gene: 4. There are 16 residues in the CDR3. The CDR3 nucleotides read TGCGCCAGCAGCACGACTAGCGGGGGCGACCAAGAGACCCAGTACTTC. Its protein product is CASSTTSGGDQETQYF. The entire variable domain, with the rest obtained from reference TRBV5-1 and TRBJ2-5, is as follows: KAGVTQTPRYLIKTRGQQVTLSCSPISGHRSVSWYQQTPGQGLQFLFEYFSETQRNKGNFPGRFSGRQFSNSRSEMNVSTLELGDSALYLCASSTTSGGDQETQYFGPGTRLLVL.

V gene TRBV7-3 combines with J gene TRBJ1-1; D gene ambiguous. This CDR3 has 13 amino acids. V was cut by 1 base and J by 1 base, with 4 bases left in between. Germline V gene sequence: CDR1 SGHTA, CDR2 FQGTGA. In DNA, the CDR3 is TGTGCCAGCAGCTTAATGGAGAACACTGAAGCTTTCTTT. Translating it yields CASSLMENTEAFF.

The chain recombines TRBV18 with TRBJ2-7; 9 positions agree with TRBD2. Germline assignment: CDR1 KGHSH and CDR2 LQKENI. V was pared by 4 bases and J by 0 bases, with 10 bases of the junction left unmatched. The CDR3 extends over 17 amino acids. The CDR3 DNA sequence: TGTGCCAGCTCACGCCAGACTAGCGGTTCCCACTCCTACGAGCAGTACTTC. This translates into CASSRQTSGSHSYEQYF.

The rearrangement links TRBV5-1 to TRBJ1-1, with 7 bases lining up with TRBD1. CDR1 SGHRS and CDR2 YFSETQ come from the germline V gene. Trimming at V came to 4 bases and at J to 0 bases, leaving 9 bases not matched to a gene. The CDR3 is 16 amino acids. CDR3 residues: CASSQLGGQLNTEAFF. Written as DNA, the CDR3 is TGCGCCAGCAGCCAACTAGGGGGACAGCTGAACACTGAAGCTTTCTTT.

The chain has TRBV3-1 (or the pseudogene TRBV3-2) and TRBJ1-3; no firm D call. This CDR3 has 18 residues. Per the germline V gene, CDR1 is LGHDT and CDR2 is YNNKEL (reference sequence). Trimming removed 0 bases at V and 0 bases at J, with 15 bases between. The CDR3 sequence: CASSQEGKARNSGNTIYF. In DNA, the CDR3 is TGTGCCAGCAGCCAAGAGGGGAAAGCGCGGAACTCTGGAAACACCATATATTTT.

V and J are TRBV14 and TRBJ1-1; no clear D. Trimming removed 3 bases from V and 2 bases from J, with 7 bases in between. The CDR3 runs 13 residues. Germline V gene sequence: CDR1 SGHDN, CDR2 FVKESK. The DNA of the CDR3 is TGTGCCAGCAGCCAGGAAGCAAACACTGAAGCTTTCTTT. Translated, it gives CASSQEANTEAFF. The entire variable domain, with the rest obtained from reference TRBV14 and TRBJ1-1, is as follows: EAGVTQFPSHSVIEKGQTVTLRCDPISGHDNLYWYRRVMGKEIKFLLHFVKESKQDESGMPNNRFLAERTGGTYSTLKVQPAELEDSGVYFCASSQEANTEAFFGQGTRLTVV.

The rearrangement joins TRBV3-1 (or the pseudogene TRBV3-2) to TRBJ1-1; maybe TRBD1 (6 bases). The CDR3 length is 12 residues. The germline gives CDR1 LGHDT, CDR2 YNNKEL (reference sequence). V shed 8 bases and J shed 4 bases, with 11 bases lying between them. CDR3 DNA: TGTGCCAGCCGACAGGACTTCACTGAAGCTTTCTTT. Residues: CASRQDFTEAFF.